These T cell receptor beta chains were read from a single sample in a study of identifying expanded T cells in peripheral blood. Here immunoSEQ multiplex PCR was the method, and the copy in TCRdb shows in-frame clones only, minus some. The top ten hold around 4.1% of the sample, which has around 91,000 clones, about nine tenths seen once. What was sequenced was blood. The receptor source for this set is a person between 18 and 69 years old in good health. Both conserved end residues are part of each CDR3. The D gene is left open where the match is weak. A clone size is listed for some rows: how often the clone was seen (once, few, many), or a class if it is expanded.

d_call: TRBD1
clone_size: -
v_call: TRBV5-4
j_call: TRBJ1-1
cdr3_nt: TGTGCCAGCAGCTTGGCCGGGACAGGGCCCACTGAAGCTTTCTTT
cdr3_aa: CASSLAGTGPTEAFF

d_call: TRBD1
clone_size: -
v_call: TRBV2
j_call: TRBJ1-3
cdr3_nt: TGTGCCAGCAGTGAAGGGGGGACAGGGGGAGGAAACACCATATATTTT
cdr3_aa: CASSEGGTGGGNTIYF

d_call: TRBD2
clone_size: -
v_call: TRBV6-4
j_call: TRBJ2-3
cdr3_nt: TGTGCCAGCAGTGAAGGCGGGGGGAGCACAGATACGCAGTATTTT
cdr3_aa: CASSEGGGSTDTQYF

d_call: TRBD2
clone_size: -
v_call: TRBV6-1
j_call: TRBJ2-1
cdr3_nt: TGTGCCAGCAGTGAATTAGCGGGAGGCGATGAGCAGTTCTTC
cdr3_aa: CASSELAGGDEQFF

d_call: -
clone_size: -
v_call: TRBV7-6
j_call: TRBJ2-3
cdr3_nt: TGTGCCAGCAGCTTAGCGGGGCAGAACACAGATACGCAGTATTTT
cdr3_aa: CASSLAGQNTDTQYF

d_call: TRBD1
clone_size: once
v_call: TRBV5-1
j_call: TRBJ2-5
cdr3_nt: TGCGCCAGCAGCTTAGGACAGGTCTCCGAGACCCAGTACTTC
cdr3_aa: CASSLGQVSETQYF

d_call: TRBD2
clone_size: once
v_call: TRBV19
j_call: TRBJ2-1
cdr3_nt: TGTGCCAGTAGTATTCGGAGCGGGAGGGGTTACTACAATGAGCAGTTCTTC
cdr3_aa: CASSIRSGRGYYNEQFF

d_call: TRBD1
clone_size: -
v_call: TRBV6-1
j_call: TRBJ1-2
cdr3_nt: TGTGCCAGCAGCCACGGACAGGCCAACTACTATGGCTACACCTTC
cdr3_aa: CASSHGQANYYGYTF

d_call: TRBD1
clone_size: -
v_call: TRBV29-1
j_call: TRBJ2-7
cdr3_nt: TGCAGCGTAGACAGGGGCTCCTACGAGCAGTACTTC
cdr3_aa: CSVDRGSYEQYF

d_call: -
clone_size: -
v_call: TRBV29-1
j_call: TRBJ1-2
cdr3_nt: TGCAGCGTCTCCATTCAGGTCGTTGGATATGGCTACACCTTC
cdr3_aa: CSVSIQVVGYGYTF

d_call: TRBD2
clone_size: -
v_call: TRBV6-6
j_call: TRBJ2-1
cdr3_nt: TGTGCCAGCAGTTACGCGGGAGAAGGGTCCAATGAGCAGTTCTTC
cdr3_aa: CASSYAGEGSNEQFF

d_call: TRBD2
clone_size: -
v_call: TRBV28
j_call: TRBJ2-7
cdr3_nt: TGTGCCAGCAGATCCCTATGGCTAGCGGGGGTCTTCAGCTCCTACGAGCAGTACTTC
cdr3_aa: CASRSLWLAGVFSSYEQYF

d_call: TRBD2
clone_size: -
v_call: TRBV4-3
j_call: TRBJ2-1
cdr3_nt: TGCGCCAGCAGCCAAGACCGGGTCGAGCGGGGTCTCATTGAGCAGTTCTTC
cdr3_aa: CASSQDRVERGLIEQFF

d_call: -
clone_size: -
v_call: TRBV5-1
j_call: TRBJ2-3
cdr3_nt: TGCGCCAGCAGCCCATGGGGGGCCGAGGCAGATACGCAGTATTTT
cdr3_aa: CASSPWGAEADTQYF

d_call: -
clone_size: -
v_call: TRBV30
j_call: TRBJ2-2
cdr3_nt: TGTGCCTGGAGAGCAGGGGAGTCACGCACCGGGGAGCTGTTTTTT
cdr3_aa: CAWRAGESRTGELFF

d_call: -
clone_size: -
v_call: TRBV4-2
j_call: TRBJ2-2
cdr3_nt: TGTGCCAGCAGCCAAGGCGGGGACAACACCGGGGAGCTGTTTTTT
cdr3_aa: CASSQGGDNTGELFF

d_call: -
clone_size: -
v_call: TRBV27
j_call: TRBJ2-5
cdr3_nt: TGTGCCAGCAGTTTAGCGTACCAAGAGACCCAGTACTTC
cdr3_aa: CASSLAYQETQYF

d_call: TRBD1
clone_size: -
v_call: TRBV27
j_call: TRBJ2-7
cdr3_nt: TGTGCCAGCAGGCAGGGGGCGGCGGCCTACGAGCAGTACTTC
cdr3_aa: CASRQGAAAYEQYF

d_call: TRBD1
clone_size: few
v_call: TRBV6-1
j_call: TRBJ2-3
cdr3_nt: TGTGCCAGCAGTGATAGACAGGGTGCTTCCACAGATACGCAGTATTTT
cdr3_aa: CASSDRQGASTDTQYF

d_call: -
clone_size: -
v_call: TRBV27
j_call: TRBJ2-1
cdr3_nt: TGTGCCAGCAGTTTCCCCGGCTCCTACAATGAGCAGTTCTTC
cdr3_aa: CASSFPGSYNEQFF

d_call: TRBD2
clone_size: -
v_call: TRBV6-4
j_call: TRBJ2-3
cdr3_nt: TGTGCCAGCGCTAGCGGGAGGGACACAGATACGCAGTATTTT
cdr3_aa: CASASGRDTDTQYF

d_call: TRBD1
clone_size: -
v_call: TRBV5-1
j_call: TRBJ1-2
cdr3_nt: TGCGCCAGCAGCCGGCAGACAGGGTATGGCTACACCTTC
cdr3_aa: CASSRQTGYGYTF

d_call: -
clone_size: -
v_call: TRBV6-1
j_call: TRBJ1-1
cdr3_nt: TGTGCCAGCAGCCGACGGAGGACAGACGAAACTGAAGCTTTCTTT
cdr3_aa: CASSRRRTDETEAFF